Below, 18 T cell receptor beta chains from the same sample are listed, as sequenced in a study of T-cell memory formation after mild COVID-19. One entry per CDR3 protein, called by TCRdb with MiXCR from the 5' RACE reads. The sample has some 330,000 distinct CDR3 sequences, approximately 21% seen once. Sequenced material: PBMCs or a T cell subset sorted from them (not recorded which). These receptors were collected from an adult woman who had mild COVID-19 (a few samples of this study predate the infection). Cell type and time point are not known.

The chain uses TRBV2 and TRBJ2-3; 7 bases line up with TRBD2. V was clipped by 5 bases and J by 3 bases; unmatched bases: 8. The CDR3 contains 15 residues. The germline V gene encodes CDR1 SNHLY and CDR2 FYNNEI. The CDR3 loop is CASSFYSGLTDTQYF. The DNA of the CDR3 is TGTGCCAGCAGTTTCTATTCGGGACTAACAGATACGCAGTATTTT.

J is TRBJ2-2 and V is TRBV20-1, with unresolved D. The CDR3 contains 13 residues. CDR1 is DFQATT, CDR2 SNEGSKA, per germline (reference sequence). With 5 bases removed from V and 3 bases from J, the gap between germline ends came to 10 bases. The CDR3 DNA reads TGCAGTGCTCGGACCATCCACACCGGGGAGCTGTTTTTT. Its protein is CSARTIHTGELFF.

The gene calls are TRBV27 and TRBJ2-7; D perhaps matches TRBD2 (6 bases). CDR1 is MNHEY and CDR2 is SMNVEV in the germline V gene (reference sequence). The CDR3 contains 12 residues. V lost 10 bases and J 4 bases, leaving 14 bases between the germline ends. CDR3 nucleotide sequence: TGTGCCACCTCCCCCGGGGGTTACGAGCAGTACTTC. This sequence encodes CATSPGGYEQYF.

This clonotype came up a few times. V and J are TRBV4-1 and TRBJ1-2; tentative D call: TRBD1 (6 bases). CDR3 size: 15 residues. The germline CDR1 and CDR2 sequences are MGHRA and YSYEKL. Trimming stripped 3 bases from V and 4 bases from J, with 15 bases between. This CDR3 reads CASSQILTGTYGYTF. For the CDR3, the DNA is TGCGCCAGCAGCCAGATTCTAACAGGGACCTATGGCTACACCTTC.

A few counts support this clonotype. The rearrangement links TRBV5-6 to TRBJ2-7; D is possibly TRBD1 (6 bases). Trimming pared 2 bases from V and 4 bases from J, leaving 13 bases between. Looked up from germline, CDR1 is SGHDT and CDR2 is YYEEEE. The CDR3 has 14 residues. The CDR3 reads CASSFSGVPYEQYF. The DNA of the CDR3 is TGTGCCAGCAGCTTTTCAGGGGTTCCATACGAGCAGTACTTC.

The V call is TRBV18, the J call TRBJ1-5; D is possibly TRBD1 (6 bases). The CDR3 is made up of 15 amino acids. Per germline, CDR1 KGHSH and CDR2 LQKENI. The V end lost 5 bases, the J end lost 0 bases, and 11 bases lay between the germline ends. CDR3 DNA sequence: TGTGCCAGCTCAGCGGACAGAAATAGCAATCAGCCCCAGCATTTT. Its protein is CASSADRNSNQPQHF. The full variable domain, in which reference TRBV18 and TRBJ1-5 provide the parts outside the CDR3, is NAGVMQNPRHLVRRRGQEARLRCSPMKGHSHVYWYRQLPEEGLKFMVYLQKENIIDESGMPKERFSAEFPKEGPSILRIQQVVRGDSAAYFCASSADRNSNQPQHFGDGTRLSIL.

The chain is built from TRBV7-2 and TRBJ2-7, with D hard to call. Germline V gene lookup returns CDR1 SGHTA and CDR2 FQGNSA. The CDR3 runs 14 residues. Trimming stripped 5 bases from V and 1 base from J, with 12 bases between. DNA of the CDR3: TGTGCCAGCAGCCAACAGACCCATTCCTACGAGCAGTACTTC. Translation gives CASSQQTHSYEQYF.

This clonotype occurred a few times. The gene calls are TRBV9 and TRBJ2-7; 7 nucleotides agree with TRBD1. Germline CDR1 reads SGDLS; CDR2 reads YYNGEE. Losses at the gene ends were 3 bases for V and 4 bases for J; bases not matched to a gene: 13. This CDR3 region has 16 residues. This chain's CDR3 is CASSGIQGTGIYEQYF. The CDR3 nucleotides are TGTGCCAGCAGCGGTATACAGGGGACGGGGATTTACGAGCAGTACTTC.

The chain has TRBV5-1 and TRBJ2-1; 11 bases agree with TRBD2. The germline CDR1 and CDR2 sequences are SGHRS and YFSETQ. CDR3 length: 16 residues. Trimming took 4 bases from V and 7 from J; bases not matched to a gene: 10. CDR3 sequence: CASSQLAGALRNEQFF. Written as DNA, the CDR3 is TGCGCCAGCAGCCAACTAGCGGGAGCCCTAAGAAATGAGCAGTTCTTC.

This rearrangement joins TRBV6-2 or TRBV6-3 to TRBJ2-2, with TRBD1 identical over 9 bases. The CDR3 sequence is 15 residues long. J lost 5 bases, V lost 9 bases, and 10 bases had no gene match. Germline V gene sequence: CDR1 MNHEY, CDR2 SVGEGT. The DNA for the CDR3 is TGTGCCAGTTCGTCGACAGGGGGAAAGACCGGGGAGCTGTTTTTT. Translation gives CASSSTGGKTGELFF.

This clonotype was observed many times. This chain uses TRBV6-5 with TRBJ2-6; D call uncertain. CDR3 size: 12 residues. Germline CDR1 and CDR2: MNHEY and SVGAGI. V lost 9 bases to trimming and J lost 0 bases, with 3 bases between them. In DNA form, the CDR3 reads TGTGCCAGTACCTCTGGGGCCAACGTCCTGACTTTC. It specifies CASTSGANVLTF.

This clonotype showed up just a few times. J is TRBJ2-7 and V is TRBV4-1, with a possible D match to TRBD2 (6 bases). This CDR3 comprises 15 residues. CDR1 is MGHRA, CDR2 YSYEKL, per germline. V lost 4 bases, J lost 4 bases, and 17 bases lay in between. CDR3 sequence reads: CASSPTSSEGYEQYF. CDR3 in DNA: TGCGCCAGCAGCCCTACCTCTAGCGAGGGGTACGAGCAGTACTTC.

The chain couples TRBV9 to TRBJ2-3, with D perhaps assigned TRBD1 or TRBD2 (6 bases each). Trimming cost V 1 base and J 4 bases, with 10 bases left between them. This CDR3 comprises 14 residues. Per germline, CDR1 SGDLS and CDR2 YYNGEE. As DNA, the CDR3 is TGTGCCAGCAGCGTATCGGGGGCCGCAGATACGCAGTATTTT. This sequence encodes CASSVSGAADTQYF.

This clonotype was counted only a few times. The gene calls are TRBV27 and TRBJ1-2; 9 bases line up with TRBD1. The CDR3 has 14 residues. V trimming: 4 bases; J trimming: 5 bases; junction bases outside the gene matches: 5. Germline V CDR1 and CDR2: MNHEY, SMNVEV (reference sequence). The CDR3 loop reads CASSSTGTGYGYTF. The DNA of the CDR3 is TGTGCCAGCAGTTCTACCGGGACAGGGTATGGCTACACCTTC.

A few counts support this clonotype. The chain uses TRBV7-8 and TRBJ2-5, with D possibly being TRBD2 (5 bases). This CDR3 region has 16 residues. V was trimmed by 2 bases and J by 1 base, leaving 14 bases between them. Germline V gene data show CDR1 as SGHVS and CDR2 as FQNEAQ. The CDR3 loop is CASSLTGEGVQETQYF. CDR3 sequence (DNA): TGTGCCAGCAGCTTAACCGGAGAGGGCGTCCAAGAGACCCAGTACTTC.

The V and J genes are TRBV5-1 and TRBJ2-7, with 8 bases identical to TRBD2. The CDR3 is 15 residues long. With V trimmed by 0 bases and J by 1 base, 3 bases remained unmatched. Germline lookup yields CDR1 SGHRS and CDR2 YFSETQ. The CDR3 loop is CASSLDPGGSYEQYF. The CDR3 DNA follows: TGCGCCAGCAGCTTGGATCCGGGGGGGTCCTACGAGCAGTACTTC.

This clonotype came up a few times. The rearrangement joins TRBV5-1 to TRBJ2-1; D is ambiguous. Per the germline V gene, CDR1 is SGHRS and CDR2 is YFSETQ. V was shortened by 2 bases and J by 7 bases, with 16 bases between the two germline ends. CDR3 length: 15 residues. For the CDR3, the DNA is TGCGCCAGCAGCTTTGGCCCTGCTCGTGGGAATGAGCAGTTCTTC. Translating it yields CASSFGPARGNEQFF.

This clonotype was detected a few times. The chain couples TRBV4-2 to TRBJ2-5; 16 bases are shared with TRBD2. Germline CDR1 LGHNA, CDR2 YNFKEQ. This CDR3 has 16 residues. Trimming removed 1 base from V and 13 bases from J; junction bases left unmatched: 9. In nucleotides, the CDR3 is TGTGCCAGCAGCCAAGTGTACGGGACTAGCGGGGGGGCGACGTACTTC. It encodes CASSQVYGTSGGATYF.